This TCR beta chain was obtained from a study of regulatory T cells in long-lasting Graves disease. Time point indicated: persistent/refractory GD, antithyroid drugs over 5 years with positive TRAb. Scientists built the TCR library using RNA that was extracted from PBMCs. Building the TCR beta libraries relied on iRepertoire HTBI primers, and CDR3 regions underwent Arm-PCR. TCRdb re-called the multiplex PCR reads with MiXCR, one entry per CDR3 protein. This sample has 390,000 or so distinct CDR3 sequences; 20% to 25% occur once, and the top ten carry 28%. CDR1 DFQATT and CDR2 SNEGSKA come from the germline V gene (reference sequence). The V segment lost 3 bases and the J segment 2 bases; nucleotides outside the gene matches: 6. The CDR3 runs to 14 residues.

The genes are TRBV20-1 and TRBJ2-7; 8 nucleotides match TRBD2. The source is a woman aged 40 to 50 with Graves disease. Sample: peripheral blood mononuclear cells (PBMCs), taken when the disease was refractory, from a patient treated with antithyroid drugs. The CDR3 loop is CSASAGTRPYEQYF. The CDR3 DNA follows: TGCAGTGCTAGTGCCGGGACTAGGCCCTACGAGCAGTACTTC.